Listed here are 20 T cell receptor beta chains from one sample, sequenced in a study of CD8+CD57+ T cells in acquired aplastic anemia. Template material for TCR beta VDJ and CDR3 profiling consisted of genomic DNA. TCRdb re-analysed the reads in MiXCR, keeping a single row per CDR3 protein. Seen here are about 420,000 distinct CDR3 sequences, around 68% observed once, and the top ten hold under 5%. The sample was sorted CD4+, CD8+, or CD8+CD57+ T cells (not recorded which) from PBMCs. These receptors came from a human donor in good health, serving as a control.

This clonotype was recorded many times. The V gene is TRBV5-1, the J gene TRBJ2-6; possibly TRBD1 for D (5 bases). This CDR3 is 19 amino acids long. Trimming shortened V by 4 bases and J by 0 bases, and 20 bases separated the two germline ends. Germline V gene data show CDR1 as SGHRS and CDR2 as YFSETQ. In nucleotides, the CDR3 is TGCGCCAGCAGCCCCTGGGCAGGGTTTCTGGACTCTGGGGCCAACGTCCTGACTTTC. Amino acids: CASSPWAGFLDSGANVLTF.

A few counts support this clonotype. The CDR3 here is CASSLTIVAKNIQYF. Here the CDR3 DNA reads TGTGCCAGCAGCTTAACCATAGTAGCCAAAAACATTCAGTACTTC. This chain joins TRBV7-2 and TRBJ2-4; unclear D gene. The germline V and J ends were trimmed by 2 bases and 0 bases, with 8 bases remaining between them. CDR3 length equals 15 residues. Germline V gene data show CDR1 as SGHTA and CDR2 as FQGNSA.

CDR3 sequence (DNA): TGTGCCAGCAGCTTGGTTACAGGGTACTACGTGGAGCAGTACTTC. Its protein is CASSLVTGYYVEQYF. The J gene is TRBJ2-7, the V gene TRBV5-4, with D possibly being TRBD1 (6 bases). CDR3 size: 15 residues. In germline, CDR1 is SGHNT, CDR2 YYREEE (reference sequence). With 0 bases removed from V and 7 bases from J, the gap between germline ends came to 17 bases.

Many counts were recorded for this clonotype. This rearrangement joins TRBV4-3 to TRBJ1-1; D remains unclear. Germline V gene data show CDR1 as LGHNA and CDR2 as YSLEER. Trimming removed 2 bases from V and 1 base from J, with 5 bases in between. This CDR3 has 13 residues. The CDR3 DNA follows: TGCGCCAGCAGCCAAACTGCGAACACTGAAGCTTTCTTT. This gives the protein CASSQTANTEAFF.

With respect to this clonotype: A read error may account for a junction end that differs from germline. This chain uses TRBV20-1 with TRBJ1-2; D may be TRBD1 (5 bases). The CDR3 loop spans 12 amino acids. Germline lookup yields CDR1 DFQATT and CDR2 SNEGSKA (reference sequence). CDR3 sequence: CSARGLVDGCTF. CDR3 DNA: TGCAGTGCTAGGGGACTGGTGGATGGCTGCACCTTC.

This clonotype was recorded once. This chain uses TRBV15 with TRBJ2-7; tentatively, D is TRBD1 (5 bases). Per the germline V gene, CDR1 is LNHNV and CDR2 is YYDKDF (reference sequence). V was cut by 3 bases and J by 6 bases, with 15 bases left in between. This CDR3 contains 14 residues. The CDR3 loop reads CATSRDNYTSEQYF. CDR3 nucleotides: TGTGCCACCAGCAGGGACAACTACACCTCCGAGCAGTACTTC.

The rearrangement links TRBV7-2 to TRBJ1-2, with D maybe TRBD1 (6 bases). CDR1 is SGHTA, CDR2 FQGNSA, per germline. The CDR3 consists of 15 residues. Trimming took 5 bases from V and 10 from J, leaving 23 bases between them. Here the CDR3 DNA reads TGTGCCAGCAGCGAGGGACACTGCGTCTCGCAGTACTACACCTTC. Its translation: CASSEGHCVSQYYTF.

This clonotype was picked up many times. The chain links TRBV20-1 to TRBJ2-5, with D perhaps given as TRBD1 or TRBD2 (5 bases each). The CDR3 consists of 13 residues. V gave up 6 bases and J gave up 1 base, with 12 bases separating them. Germline V gene sequence: CDR1 DFQATT, CDR2 SNEGSKA (reference sequence). This CDR3 reads CSASRDPQETQYF. The CDR3 DNA reads as TGCAGTGCCAGCCGGGACCCCCAAGAGACCCAGTACTTC.

V gene TRBV9 combines with J gene TRBJ2-3; 11 nucleotides agree with TRBD2. Germline CDR1 reads SGDLS; CDR2 reads YYNGEE. The junction had 7 bases not matched to a gene; V was cut back by 5 bases and J by 2 bases. The CDR3 extends over 16 amino acids. CDR3 residues: CASSVGTSGYTDTQYF. The DNA for the CDR3 is TGTGCCAGCAGTGTTGGGACTAGCGGATACACAGATACGCAGTATTTT.

This chain connects TRBV5-4 to TRBJ2-5; the D is unclear. This CDR3 is built from 13 residues. CDR1 SGHNT and CDR2 YYREEE come from the germline V gene (reference sequence). Trimming stripped 8 bases from V and 4 bases from J, with 15 bases between. In nucleotides, the CDR3 is TGTGCCAGAACTCACAGAAGAAGAGAGACCCAGTACTTC. Its protein is CARTHRRRETQYF.

At least ten counts were recorded for this clonotype. This sequence joins TRBV2 and TRBJ2-7; tentatively, D is TRBD2 (5 bases). The ends were cut back, 6 bases at V and 2 bases at J, with 8 bases in the middle. This CDR3 contains 12 residues. CDR1 is SNHLY, CDR2 FYNNEI, per germline. CDR3 sequence reads: CASSPGTYEQYF. The DNA for the CDR3 is TGTGCCAGCAGCCCGGGAACCTACGAGCAGTACTTC.

This clonotype was detected only once. This chain uses TRBV7-2 with TRBJ2-7; D gene unclear. This CDR3 has 16 amino acids. V was shortened by 1 base and J by 9 bases, with 22 bases between the two germline ends. Germline V lookup: CDR1 SGHTA, CDR2 FQGNSA. The CDR3 sequence is CASSLVPGPGDNGQYF. CDR3 nucleotide sequence: TGTGCCAGCAGCTTAGTTCCTGGCCCGGGCGACAACGGGCAGTACTTC.

The chain has TRBV29-1 and TRBJ1-4; 10 bases align to TRBD1. This CDR3 has 14 amino acids. V was pared by 3 bases and J by 7 bases, with 5 bases of the junction left unmatched. CDR1 and CDR2 from the germline V gene are SQVTM and ANQGSEA. CDR3 sequence: CSVDQTGGGEKLFF. The CDR3 DNA sequence: TGCAGCGTTGACCAGACAGGGGGCGGTGAAAAACTGTTTTTT.

The chain links TRBV9 to TRBJ1-6; D gene ambiguous. This CDR3 region has 14 residues. V was trimmed by 4 bases and J by 7 bases, leaving 12 bases between them. Germline assignment: CDR1 SGDLS and CDR2 YYNGEE. CDR3 region: CASSQQKGNSPLHF. The DNA for the CDR3 is TGTGCCAGCAGCCAACAGAAAGGCAATTCACCCCTCCACTTT. The complete variable domain, with remaining parts taken from reference TRBV9 and TRBJ1-6, reads DSGVTQTPKHLITATGQRVTLRCSPRSGDLSVYWYQQSLDQGLQFLIQYYNGEERAKGNILERFSAQQFPDLHSELNLSSLELGDSALYFCASSQQKGNSPLHFGNGTRLTVT.

This clonotype has ten or more counts. The chain uses TRBV12-3 or TRBV12-4 and TRBJ1-4, with 7 bases lining up with TRBD1. The CDR3 has 15 amino acids. V trimming: 1 base; J trimming: 8 bases; junction bases outside the gene matches: 7. The CDR3 DNA is TGTGCCAGCAGTTTAGGACAGGGTTGGGAGGAAAAACTGTTTTTT. Translated, it gives CASSLGQGWEEKLFF.

This clonotype turned up a few times. V gene TRBV2 combines with J gene TRBJ2-7, with TRBD1 matching over 9 bases. The junction had 8 bases not matched to a gene; V was cut back by 2 bases and J by 6 bases. Germline V gene lookup returns CDR1 SNHLY and CDR2 FYNNEI. The CDR3 length is 15 residues. The CDR3 DNA reads as TGTGCCAGCAGTGAAATCAGGACAGGGGAGGCCGAGCAGTACTTC. Its protein is CASSEIRTGEAEQYF.

A word on this clonotype: Just one base apart from a much larger clone, this may be a read error. The CDR3 nucleotides read TGTGCCAGCAGCTTGCGGCAGACCCGGGGCCTTACTGAAGCTTTCTTT. Encoded protein: CASSLRQTRGLTEAFF. The J gene is TRBJ1-1, the V gene TRBV5-5, with D possibly matching TRBD1 (5 bases). Germline CDR1 and CDR2: SGHKS and YYEKEE (reference sequence). V lost 1 base to trimming and J lost 5 bases, with 18 bases between them. CDR3 size: 16 residues.

V gene TRBV7-8 combines with J gene TRBJ1-5; maybe TRBD1 (5 bases). The CDR3 loop spans 15 amino acids. The germline V and J ends were trimmed by 6 bases and 0 bases, with 12 bases remaining between them. The V gene's germline CDR1 is SGHVS and CDR2 FQNEAQ. This chain's CDR3 is CASSPQGLSNQPQHF. For the CDR3, the DNA is TGTGCCAGCAGTCCCCAGGGACTTAGCAATCAGCCCCAGCATTTT.

At least ten counts were recorded for this clonotype. This chain joins TRBV29-1 and TRBJ1-4; D remains unclear. CDR1 and CDR2 (germline): SQVTM, ANQGSEA. V was shortened by 2 bases and J by 8 bases, with 15 bases between the two germline ends. The CDR3 loop spans 14 amino acids. The CDR3: CSVETDWGGEKLFF. DNA for the CDR3: TGCAGCGTTGAAACCGACTGGGGAGGGGAAAAACTGTTTTTT.

This clonotype was seen many times. This chain links TRBV25-1 with TRBJ1-2, with 8 bases aligning to TRBD1. V shed 11 bases, J shed 5 bases, and the junction held 7 bases outside the gene matches. Germline values: CDR1 MGHDK, CDR2 SYGVNS. The CDR3 is 12 amino acids. For the CDR3, the DNA is TGTGCCTCCGGACAGGGCTTTTATGGCTACACCTTC. Its protein product is CASGQGFYGYTF.